Below, 28 T cell receptor beta chains from the same sample are listed, as sequenced in a study of cytomegalovirus exposure and HLA in healthy donors. Assay: immunoSEQ multiplex PCR; the TCRdb copy retains only in-frame clones and omits some. Among some 260,000 clones listed, roughly 88% were seen once. The sample consisted of PBMCs. These receptors came from a woman aged 25 to 39 in good health and CMV-seronegative.

For the CDR3, the DNA is TGTGCCAGCAGCTCTGGACTAGCGGGAGTGCGGAATACGCAGTATTTT. This translates into CASSSGLAGVRNTQYF. This chain uses TRBV7-3 with TRBJ2-3; 13 nucleotides line up with TRBD2. Looked up from germline, CDR1 is SGHTA and CDR2 is FQGTGA. CDR3 length equals 16 residues. V dropped 4 bases and J dropped 7; count of bases not matched to a gene: 8.

The chain is built from TRBV7-9 and TRBJ1-2, with D unresolved. Germline CDR1 is SEHNR and CDR2 is FQNEAQ (reference sequence). The CDR3 spans 14 residues. The V and J ends lost 4 bases and 5 bases respectively, with 14 bases between them. As DNA, the CDR3 is TGTGCCAGCAGCTCTTACAGTGGGGAGTATGGCTACACCTTC. This translates into CASSSYSGEYGYTF.

Here the CDR3 reads CSGGRMNTEAFF. In DNA form, the CDR3 reads TGCAGCGGCGGACGGATGAACACTGAAGCTTTCTTT. The chain couples TRBV29-1 to TRBJ1-1; D not certain. From germline, CDR1 is SQVTM and CDR2 ANQGSEA. V was clipped by 7 bases and J by 0 bases, with 9 bases between them. The CDR3 covers 12 residues.

This rearrangement joins TRBV28 to TRBJ2-7; TRBD2 matches at 12 bases. This CDR3 comprises 14 residues. Germline assignment: CDR1 MDHEN and CDR2 SYDVKM. V was pared by 5 bases and J by 4 bases, with 3 bases of the junction left unmatched. This CDR3 is CASSRGTSGYEQYF. Here the CDR3 DNA reads TGTGCCAGCAGTAGGGGGACTAGCGGGTACGAGCAGTACTTC.

This clone was observed once. V and J are TRBV7-3 and TRBJ2-6; no definite D call. The CDR3 totals 13 residues. Germline CDR1 and CDR2: SGHTA and FQGTGA. V was trimmed by 2 bases and J by 4 bases, leaving 3 bases between them. This CDR3 is CASSLWGANVLTF. The CDR3 region has the DNA TGTGCCAGCAGCTTATGGGGGGCCAACGTCCTGACTTTC.

V is TRBV6-4 and J is TRBJ2-5, with a tentative D call TRBD1 (6 bases). This CDR3 is built from 12 residues. Between the trimmed V and J ends, which lost 8 bases and 2 bases, there was a span of 9 bases. The germline V gene encodes CDR1 MRHNA and CDR2 SNTAGT. The CDR3 coding sequence is TGTGCCAGCGACAGGAGACAAGAGACCCAGTACTTC. This gives the protein CASDRRQETQYF.

The V gene is TRBV10-3, the J gene TRBJ2-7, with D perhaps assigned TRBD1 or TRBD2 (5 bases each). V was trimmed by 10 bases and J by 0 bases, leaving 16 bases between them. The CDR3 consists of 14 residues. Germline CDR1 ENHRY, CDR2 SYGVKD. Here the CDR3 reads CATTTGPSSYEQYF. The DNA of the CDR3 is TGTGCCACCACTACGGGACCGAGCTCCTACGAGCAGTACTTC.

The rearrangement uses TRBV6-5 and TRBJ2-5, with D uncertain. Germline CDR1 reads MNHEY; CDR2 reads SVGAGI. CDR3 length: 14 amino acids. Trimming shortened V by 2 bases and J by 1 base, and 8 bases separated the two germline ends. The DNA of the CDR3 is TGTGCCAGCAGTTACATGAGCGCCCAAGAGACCCAGTACTTC. Protein product: CASSYMSAQETQYF.

This chain uses TRBV15 with TRBJ1-4; no clear D. The CDR3 totals 13 residues. Germline CDR1 reads LNHNV; CDR2 reads YYDKDF (reference sequence). V lost 0 bases and J lost 8, with 7 bases in between. CDR3 DNA: TGTGCCACCAGCAGAGATTTGAAGGAAAAACTGTTTTTT. Encoded protein: CATSRDLKEKLFF. Using reference TRBV15 and TRBJ1-4 for the parts outside the CDR3, the full variable domain is DAMVIQNPRYQVTQFGKPVTLSCSQTLNHNVMYWYQQKSSQAPKLLFHYYDKDFNNEADTPDNFQSRRPNTSFCFLDIRSPGLGDTAMYLCATSRDLKEKLFFGSGTQLSVL.

The chain carries TRBV6-6 and TRBJ2-5; TRBD2 agrees at 14 bases. The CDR3 has 16 amino acids. Germline-derived CDR1 and CDR2 are MNHNY and SVGAGI (reference sequence). V trimming: 6 bases; J trimming: 5 bases; junction bases outside the gene matches: 8. The CDR3 DNA follows: TGTGCCAGCAGACGACCGGGACTAGCGGGAGACGAGACCCAGTACTTC. It is translated as CASRRPGLAGDETQYF.

The genes are TRBV6-1 and TRBJ2-1; D not certain. V was pared by 4 bases and J by 7 bases, with 5 bases between. Germline CDR1 reads MNHNS; CDR2 reads SASEGT. This CDR3 contains 11 residues. DNA for the CDR3: TGTGCCAGCAGTGTCGCAAATGAGCAGTTCTTC. This encodes CASSVANEQFF.

This chain connects TRBV11-1 to TRBJ2-3; a weak D match, TRBD1 (6 bases). Looked up from germline, CDR1 is SGHAT and CDR2 is FQDESV (reference sequence). Trimming removed 7 bases at V and 0 bases at J, with 11 bases between. The CDR3 covers 14 residues. In nucleotides, the CDR3 is TGTGCCAGCAAACGGACAGCGAGCACAGATACGCAGTATTTT. It is translated as CASKRTASTDTQYF.

J is TRBJ2-4 and V is TRBV2; possibly TRBD1 or TRBD2 for D (6 bases each). V was clipped by 7 bases and J by 0 bases, with 19 bases between them. CDR1 SNHLY and CDR2 FYNNEI come from the germline V gene. This CDR3 comprises 17 residues. CDR3 DNA: TGTGCCAGCACCGAATCCGGGGGCGGAGTAGCCAAAAACATTCAGTACTTC. It translates to CASTESGGGVAKNIQYF.

The J gene is TRBJ2-7, the V gene TRBV6-1; D is ambiguous. CDR1 MNHNS and CDR2 SASEGT come from the germline V gene. Trimming shortened V by 2 bases and J by 3 bases, and 17 bases separated the two germline ends. The CDR3 runs 16 residues. The CDR3 bases are TGTGCCAGCAGTGAACCTAAAGGCCAGGTCAGCTACGAGCAGTACTTC. It codes for CASSEPKGQVSYEQYF.

This chain links TRBV29-1 with TRBJ2-1, with D uncertain. Germline CDR1 and CDR2: SQVTM and ANQGSEA. CDR3 size: 11 residues. Trimming shortened V by 7 bases and J by 9 bases, and 13 bases separated the two germline ends. CDR3 bases: TGCAGCGCCTTCCACGTGGTTGAGCAGTTCTTC. Its translation is CSAFHVVEQFF.

V usage is TRBV20-1 and J usage is TRBJ2-3; no definite D call. The CDR3 consists of 11 residues. Trimming shortened V by 6 bases and J by 5 bases, and 9 bases separated the two germline ends. The germline CDR1 and CDR2 sequences are DFQATT and SNEGSKA (reference sequence). CDR3 sequence reads: CSAIDVDTQYF. The CDR3 DNA is TGCAGTGCGATCGACGTAGATACGCAGTATTTT.

The chain recombines TRBV30 with TRBJ2-1; 11 nucleotides align to TRBD2. The V and J ends lost 4 bases and 10 bases, in that order; junction bases with no gene match: 15. The length of the CDR3 is 16 residues. Germline V CDR1 and CDR2: GTSNPN, SVGIG (reference sequence). Here the CDR3 DNA reads TGTGCCTGGATGATCGGGGGGCTGGTAGCGGGAGGGGAGCAGTTCTTC. It codes for CAWMIGGLVAGGEQFF.

The V call is TRBV4-2, the J call TRBJ1-5; 7 bases line up with TRBD1. The CDR3 sequence is 14 residues long. V lost 4 bases and J lost 5; bases outside the gene matches: 5. CDR1 LGHNA and CDR2 YNFKEQ come from the germline V gene. CDR3 coding DNA: TGTGCCAGCAGCCGGGAAGGGGGCTATCAGCCCCAGCATTTT. The encoded protein is CASSREGGYQPQHF.

The genes are TRBV27 and TRBJ2-1, with 8 bases matching TRBD2. V gave up 7 bases and J gave up 6 bases; unmatched junction bases: 29. The length of the CDR3 is 21 residues. Germline CDR1 is MNHEY and CDR2 is SMNVEV (reference sequence). CDR3 protein: CASTPPRPAGIRTSKANEQFF. For the CDR3, the DNA is TGTGCCAGCACGCCTCCCCGCCCCGCTGGCATCCGGACTAGCAAGGCCAATGAGCAGTTCTTC.

V usage is TRBV5-1 and J usage is TRBJ2-1, with D possibly matching TRBD2 (6 bases). Trimming took 2 bases from V and 1 from J, leaving 10 bases between them. There are 15 residues in the CDR3. Looked up from germline, CDR1 is SGHRS and CDR2 is YFSETQ. This CDR3 reads CASSLLAESYNEQFF. DNA for the CDR3: TGCGCCAGCAGCTTACTAGCTGAATCCTACAATGAGCAGTTCTTC.

V and J are TRBV7-2 and TRBJ2-7, with 10 bases identical to TRBD2. CDR3 size: 15 residues. Losses at the gene ends were 5 bases for V and 2 bases for J; bases not matched to a gene: 6. The germline CDR1 and CDR2 sequences are SGHTA and FQGNSA. CDR3 coding DNA: TGTGCCAGCAGCACTACTAGCGGGACTGCCTACGAGCAGTACTTC. It yields the protein CASSTTSGTAYEQYF.

The CDR3 loop reads CASSTRQAYEQYF. CDR3 DNA sequence: TGTGCCAGCAGTACCCGACAGGCTTACGAGCAGTACTTC. V gene TRBV28 combines with J gene TRBJ2-7, with D possibly being TRBD1 (6 bases). This CDR3 spans 13 amino acids. Germline-derived CDR1 and CDR2 are MDHEN and SYDVKM. Trimming removed 5 bases from V and 4 bases from J, with 12 bases in between.

The chain employs TRBV4-3 and TRBJ1-1; TRBD1 matches 9 bases. CDR3 length: 15 amino acids. CDR1 and CDR2 (germline): LGHNA, YSLEER. Unmatched junction bases numbered 6, after V lost 5 bases and J lost 2 bases. CDR3 residues: CASSTGQGRNTEAFF. The CDR3 bases are TGCGCCAGCAGCACGGGACAGGGTCGAAACACTGAAGCTTTCTTT.

J is TRBJ1-4 and V is TRBV25-1; D is perhaps TRBD1 (6 bases). V lost 6 bases, J lost 5 bases, and 13 bases lay in between. Germline assignment: CDR1 MGHDK and CDR2 SYGVNS. The CDR3 totals 14 residues. The CDR3 DNA is TGTGCCAGCAGGGGGGCAGGGGAAAATGAAAAACTGTTTTTT. Encoded protein: CASRGAGENEKLFF.

V and J are TRBV5-1 and TRBJ2-7, with D perhaps TRBD1 (6 bases). The ends were cut back, 0 bases at V and 5 bases at J, with 12 bases in the middle. CDR1 and CDR2 (germline): SGHRS, YFSETQ. This CDR3 is 14 amino acids long. As DNA, the CDR3 is TGCGCCAGCAGCTTGGGTTCAGGGGCAGACGAGCAGTACTTC. It codes for CASSLGSGADEQYF.

As DNA, the CDR3 is TGTGCCAGCAGTGACCTAGCGGGAGCGAGCACAGATACGCAGTATTTT. Its protein is CASSDLAGASTDTQYF. V gene TRBV25-1 combines with J gene TRBJ2-3; 10 nucleotides align to TRBD2. This CDR3 has 16 residues. CDR1 is MGHDK, CDR2 SYGVNS, per germline. Trimming took 3 bases from V and 0 from J; bases not matched to a gene: 3.

As for this clone: Other nucleotide sequences in the sample specify the same CDR3. V usage is TRBV27 and J usage is TRBJ2-7, with D perhaps TRBD1 or TRBD2 (5 bases each). Germline CDR1 and CDR2: MNHEY and SMNVEV (reference sequence). The CDR3 spans 12 residues. The V and J ends lost 6 bases and 1 base respectively, with 7 bases between them. Here the CDR3 reads CASSGASYEQYF. CDR3 sequence (DNA): TGTGCCAGCAGCGGGGCGTCCTACGAGCAGTACTTC.

In this sample, this clone turned up many times. The chain combines TRBV2 with TRBJ1-4, with a possible D match to TRBD1 (6 bases). The CDR3 totals 15 residues. Germline lookup yields CDR1 SNHLY and CDR2 FYNNEI. The ends were cut back, 7 bases at V and 0 bases at J, with 12 bases in the middle. In DNA, the CDR3 is TGTGCCAGCATCAAACAGGGCGCAACTAATGAAAAACTGTTTTTT. This gives the protein CASIKQGATNEKLFF.